Included here is one TCR beta chain sequence, with context. What it recognizes is unknown. The sample is drawn from a study of Graves' ophthalmopathy and Graves' hyperthyroidism. Study results and limitations: Forecasting of ophthalmopathy progression by the model achieved over 55% sensitivity and approximately 72% specificity. Blood also carried most expanded thyroid clonotypes exceeding 0.001 frequency.

The sequenced template was RNA, covering the TCR beta CDR3 region. An initial RT-PCR round employing HTBI primers preceded a second-round multiplex PCR. One entry per CDR3 protein, called by TCRdb with MiXCR from the multiplex PCR reads. Of a few hundred thousand distinct CDR3 sequences in the sample, approximately 15% were seen once. After removal of 0 bases from V and 11 bases from J, the junction contained 6 bases not matched to a gene. CDR1 is MNHEY and CDR2 is SVGAGI in the germline V gene. The CDR3 length is 15 residues. The authors defined stable hyperthyroidism as no ophthalmopathy within 18 months of follow-up. Each hyperthyroidism patient was newly diagnosed, with under 2 months' duration, and aged 18 to 65.

The rearrangement links TRBV6-5 to TRBJ1-6; 8 nucleotides align to TRBD1. The receptor's source is a woman between 18 and 29 years old with stable Graves' hyperthyroidism. Input material: peripheral blood. CDR3 coding DNA: TGTGCCAGCAGTTACTCAACAGGGGGATCGGCACCCCTCCACTTT. It yields the protein CASSYSTGGSAPLHF.